This entry lists 26 T cell receptor beta chains sequenced from one sample in a study of blood T cell repertoires in COVID-19. The data were produced by immunoSEQ multiplex PCR, yet TCRdb's version contains in-frame clones alone and is incomplete. This table has about 310,000 clones, around 89% appearing once. Sequenced: PBMCs or T cells enriched from blood (not recorded which). The receptors shown here come from a woman younger than 30 with acute COVID-19.

CDR3 nucleotides: TGTGCCAGCAGCTTATTCGGGAAACTAGCGGGAGAAATCTACGAGCAGTACTTC. Its protein product is CASSLFGKLAGEIYEQYF. This chain connects TRBV7-2 to TRBJ2-7; 11 bases line up with TRBD2. This CDR3 has 18 residues. V gave up 2 bases and J gave up 3 bases; unmatched junction bases: 12. CDR1 and CDR2 from the germline V gene are SGHTA and FQGNSA. Supplemented by reference TRBV7-2 and TRBJ2-7, the full variable domain reads GAGVSQSPSNKVTEKGKDVELRCDPISGHTALYWYRQSLGQGLEFLIYFQGNSAPDKSGLPSDRFSAERTGGSVSTLTIQRTQQEDSAVYLCASSLFGKLAGEIYEQYFGPGTRLTVT.

The gene calls are TRBV28 and TRBJ1-5; D unresolved. Trimming removed 7 bases from V and 8 bases from J, with 24 bases in between. Germline V gene sequence: CDR1 MDHEN, CDR2 SYDVKM. The CDR3 length is 16 residues. CDR3 in DNA: TGTGCCAGCACCCCCCGAGAGGGATTCCAATCAAAGCCCCAGCATTTT. Translation gives CASTPREGFQSKPQHF.

The chain has TRBV6-5 and TRBJ1-2; D is unresolved. This CDR3 region has 16 residues. CDR1 and CDR2 from the germline V gene are MNHEY and SVGAGI. V was pared by 0 bases and J by 5 bases, with 16 bases between. CDR3 nucleotide sequence: TGTGCCAGCAGTTACTCGACCGGGAGATTGGGATATGGCTACACCTTC. Translation: CASSYSTGRLGYGYTF.

The V gene is TRBV9, the J gene TRBJ2-7, with TRBD1 matching over 7 bases. Trimming took 4 bases from V and 2 from J; bases not matched to a gene: 6. The CDR3 runs to 14 residues. The germline CDR1 and CDR2 sequences are SGDLS and YYNGEE. The CDR3, as DNA: TGTGCCAGCAGCCCCCGGGACAGCCCCTACGAGCAGTACTTC. It specifies CASSPRDSPYEQYF.

The chain is built from TRBV29-1 and TRBJ2-3; TRBD2 matches at 9 bases. The germline gives CDR1 SQVTM, CDR2 ANQGSEA. The CDR3 runs 15 residues. J lost 4 bases, V lost 2 bases, and 7 bases had no gene match. The CDR3: CSVERAGGTSDTQYF. In nucleotides, the CDR3 is TGCAGCGTTGAACGAGCGGGAGGAACCTCAGATACGCAGTATTTT.

This clone appeared once. The V gene is TRBV10-1, the J gene TRBJ1-1; tentative D call: TRBD1 (6 bases). Germline V lookup: CDR1 WNHNN, CDR2 SYGVQD (reference sequence). The CDR3 extends over 16 amino acids. The ends were cut back, 2 bases at V and 5 bases at J, with 18 bases in the middle. The chain's CDR3 is CASSERTAILGTEAFF. The DNA for the CDR3 is TGCGCCAGCAGTGAGCGGACAGCGATCCTTGGGACTGAAGCTTTCTTT.

The gene calls are TRBV14 and TRBJ1-1, with TRBD1 matching over 7 bases. The CDR3 has 13 amino acids. Germline V gene data show CDR1 as SGHDN and CDR2 as FVKESK. V shed 4 bases, J shed 4 bases, and the junction held 3 bases outside the gene matches. This chain's CDR3 is CASSLPGGTEAFF. In nucleotides, the CDR3 is TGTGCCAGCAGCCTTCCAGGGGGCACTGAAGCTTTCTTT.

V and J are TRBV1 and TRBJ2-1; no check of the table's D call, TRBD2, against the DNA was made. TRBV1 is termed a pseudogene. The CDR3 is 14 amino acids. The CDR3 protein is CTSLGLAGRNEQFF. The CDR3 DNA is TGCACCAGCTTAGGACTAGCGGGACGCAATGAGCAGTTCTTC.

CDR3 residues: CASSQDRAPVRTSGPPYEQYF. The CDR3 DNA is TGTGCCAGCAGCCAAGATCGGGCCCCCGTGAGGACTAGCGGACCGCCCTACGAGCAGTACTTC. The V call is TRBV3-1 (or the pseudogene TRBV3-2), the J call TRBJ2-7; 10 nucleotides align to TRBD2. The V gene end was trimmed by 0 bases and the J gene end by 2 bases; junction bases not matched to a gene: 19. The germline gives CDR1 LGHDT, CDR2 YNNKEL (reference sequence). This CDR3 has 21 residues.

The rearrangement links TRBV6-5 to TRBJ2-2; D might be TRBD2 (6 bases). The germline V gene encodes CDR1 MNHEY and CDR2 SVGAGI. The V and J ends lost 11 bases and 2 bases respectively, with 12 bases between them. CDR3 length equals 13 residues. CDR3 sequence reads: CASGEVNTGELFF. CDR3 coding DNA: TGTGCCTCGGGGGAGGTTAACACCGGGGAGCTGTTTTTT.

The chain joins TRBV9 to TRBJ2-3; 8 positions agree with TRBD2. Germline CDR1 is SGDLS and CDR2 is YYNGEE. The V gene end was trimmed by 0 bases and the J gene end by 1 base; junction bases not matched to a gene: 1. This CDR3 is 15 amino acids long. CDR3 loop: CASSVGSGGTDTQYF. The CDR3 bases are TGTGCCAGCAGCGTAGGTAGCGGGGGCACAGATACGCAGTATTTT.

This clone has a handful of counts. The V and J genes are TRBV10-3 and TRBJ1-1; TRBD1 matches at 12 bases. V was clipped by 4 bases and J by 4 bases; unmatched bases: 4. The CDR3 is 15 residues long. CDR1 and CDR2 (germline): ENHRY, SYGVKD. The CDR3 protein is CAISGRDRGLTEAFF. The CDR3 nucleotides are TGTGCCATCAGTGGCCGGGACAGGGGGCTCACTGAAGCTTTCTTT.

The rearrangement uses TRBV28 and TRBJ2-5, with D possibly TRBD1 on 5 matching bases. The CDR3 length is 16 residues. In germline, CDR1 is MDHEN, CDR2 SYDVKM. V was clipped by 6 bases and J by 5 bases, with 22 bases between them. The DNA of the CDR3 is TGTGCCAGCAGCCTTACAAAGGACACCCTCAGGGAGACCCAGTACTTC. It translates to CASSLTKDTLRETQYF.

This clone has just a few counts. This chain uses TRBV7-9 with TRBJ1-5; 9 nucleotides line up with TRBD1. Germline V CDR1 and CDR2: SEHNR, FQNEAQ (reference sequence). J gave up 3 bases and V 3 bases, and 6 bases lay outside the gene matches. The CDR3 is 16 residues long. This chain's CDR3 is CASSLWGQGNNQPQHF. In DNA form, the CDR3 reads TGTGCCAGCAGCTTGTGGGGACAGGGCAACAATCAGCCCCAGCATTTT.

The chain carries TRBV9 and TRBJ1-2, with D uncertain. Germline V lookup: CDR1 SGDLS, CDR2 YYNGEE. Trimming removed 4 bases from V and 6 bases from J, with 13 bases in between. The CDR3 extends over 13 amino acids. The CDR3 DNA reads as TGTGCCAGCAGCCCACCCGTGGCTGATGGCTACACCTTC. This translates into CASSPPVADGYTF.

The V call is TRBV5-8, the J call TRBJ2-1, with 14 bases that match TRBD2. CDR1 is SGHTS and CDR2 is YDEGEE in the germline V gene. This CDR3 is built from 18 residues. V lost 0 bases to trimming and J lost 8 bases; unmatched junction nucleotides: 10. CDR3 sequence (DNA): TGTGCCAGCAGCTTGGTGGTGGGACTAGCGGGAGTTATCCATGAGCAGTTCTTC. It yields the protein CASSLVVGLAGVIHEQFF.

The chain is built from TRBV27 and TRBJ1-2; D not certain. Trimming removed 6 bases at V and 0 bases at J, with 14 bases between. Germline V CDR1 and CDR2: MNHEY, SMNVEV (reference sequence). CDR3 size: 15 residues. The CDR3 sequence: CASSWRTDSNYGYTF. In nucleotides, the CDR3 is TGTGCCAGCAGCTGGAGGACGGATTCTAACTATGGCTACACCTTC.

This clone was counted a few times. The chain employs TRBV5-1 and TRBJ1-2; the D is unclear. CDR3 length: 13 amino acids. The V and J ends lost 0 bases and 6 bases respectively, with 9 bases between them. Germline V gene data show CDR1 as SGHRS and CDR2 as YFSETQ. The CDR3 sequence: CASSLGTLNGYTF. The DNA for the CDR3 is TGCGCCAGCAGCTTGGGGACTTTAAATGGCTACACCTTC.

This clone was seen just once. V is TRBV3-1 (or the pseudogene TRBV3-2) and J is TRBJ2-1, with no clear D. CDR3 size: 13 residues. Per germline, CDR1 LGHDT and CDR2 YNNKEL (reference sequence). V was trimmed by 1 base and J by 9 bases, leaving 10 bases between them. The CDR3 region has the DNA TGTGCCAGCAGCCAAGGACCTTCGGGTGAGCAGTTCTTC. Amino acids: CASSQGPSGEQFF.

The chain is built from TRBV27 and TRBJ1-1; no definite D call. Trimming took off 5 bases at V and 6 bases at J, with 10 bases between the two ends. The length of the CDR3 is 12 residues. In germline, CDR1 is MNHEY, CDR2 SMNVEV (reference sequence). The chain's CDR3 is CASSHGRAEAFF. DNA of the CDR3: TGTGCCAGCAGTCACGGGAGGGCTGAAGCTTTCTTT.

This clone has a handful of counts. The chain uses TRBV7-2 and TRBJ2-1; 15 positions match TRBD2. The CDR3 spans 16 residues. V gave up 3 bases and J gave up 7 bases; unmatched junction bases: 4. Germline values: CDR1 SGHTA, CDR2 FQGNSA. CDR3 sequence reads: CASSFPGLAGGNEQFF. The CDR3 DNA sequence: TGTGCCAGCAGCTTCCCGGGACTAGCGGGAGGTAATGAGCAGTTCTTC.

This chain joins TRBV19 and TRBJ2-1; 10 nucleotides agree with TRBD2. CDR1 and CDR2 (germline): LNHDA, SQIVND (reference sequence). The CDR3 sequence is 16 residues long. Germline trimming cut 2 bases from V and 7 bases from J; bases unmatched to any gene: 8. This CDR3 is CASSIFLAGVGNEQFF. CDR3 DNA: TGTGCCAGTAGTATATTTCTAGCGGGAGTTGGGAATGAGCAGTTCTTC.

A few counts support this clone. The rearrangement joins TRBV7-2 to TRBJ1-3; D call uncertain. This CDR3 is built from 15 residues. Deletions cut 1 base from V and 4 bases from J, with 11 bases between. The V gene's germline CDR1 is SGHTA and CDR2 FQGNSA. CDR3 coding DNA: TGTGCCAGCAGCTTAGGTGTTACGCTAGGAAACACCATATATTTT. This gives the protein CASSLGVTLGNTIYF. Looking up the rest from reference TRBV7-2 and TRBJ1-3 gives the full variable domain: GAGVSQSPSNKVTEKGKDVELRCDPISGHTALYWYRQSLGQGLEFLIYFQGNSAPDKSGLPSDRFSAERTGGSVSTLTIQRTQQEDSAVYLCASSLGVTLGNTIYFGEGSWLTVV.

This clone appeared a single time. The chain uses TRBV10-3 and TRBJ2-7; TRBD1 aligns across 8 bases. Germline values: CDR1 ENHRY, CDR2 SYGVKD. The CDR3 sequence is 14 residues long. V trimming: 2 bases; J trimming: 7 bases; junction bases outside the gene matches: 7. The CDR3 protein is CAISEQGAGREQYF. The CDR3 DNA follows: TGTGCCATCAGTGAGCAGGGGGCGGGGAGGGAGCAGTACTTC.

This sequence joins TRBV7-9 and TRBJ1-1; D remains unclear. This CDR3 is built from 14 residues. Germline CDR1 is SEHNR and CDR2 is FQNEAQ (reference sequence). Between the trimmed V and J ends, which lost 5 bases and 7 bases, there was a span of 17 bases. The CDR3 DNA reads TGTGCCAGCAGCCCCGGACTGATCAGGAGTGAAGCTTTCTTT. Protein sequence: CASSPGLIRSEAFF.

V gene TRBV7-9 combines with J gene TRBJ2-7; TRBD1 agrees at 9 bases. Germline-derived CDR1 and CDR2 are SEHNR and FQNEAQ (reference sequence). This CDR3 has 13 residues. J lost 7 bases, V lost 1 base, and 2 bases had no gene match. CDR3 loop: CASSLDRGLEQYF. CDR3 nucleotides: TGTGCCAGCAGCTTAGACAGGGGGCTGGAGCAGTACTTC. Filled out from reference TRBV7-9 and TRBJ2-7, the complete variable domain reads DTGVSQNPRHKITKRGQNVTFRCDPISEHNRLYWYRQTLGQGPEFLTYFQNEAQLEKSRLLSDRFSAERPKGSFSTLEIQRTEQGDSAMYLCASSLDRGLEQYFGPGTRLTVT.